The source of this TCR beta chain is a study of molecular identifiers for immune sequencing clone quantification. Listed TCR primers, together with previously described methods, were used for the bulk TCR libraries. TCRdb ran MiXCR on the PCR reads and lists one entry per CDR3 protein. Among about 320,000 distinct CDR3 sequences listed, over 20% were seen once. The germline V gene has CDR1 MDHEN and CDR2 SYDVKM. CDR3 size: 14 residues. Comments on this clonotype: Just one base apart from a much larger clone, this may be a read error.

The gene calls are TRBV28 and TRBJ2-1; possibly TRBD1 or TRBD2 for D (6 bases each). Sequencing input: naive CD8+ T cells from blood, with Jurkat cell RNA spiked in. Sample subset: FACS-sorted CD8+CD4-CCR7+CD45RA+ naive T cells. This TCR derives from a human donor in good health. Some libraries in this study had Jurkat cell RNA spiked in. The CDR3 loop is CASSLFAGGYEQSF. The CDR3 DNA reads as TGTGCCAGCAGTTTATTTGCCGGGGGCTATGAGCAGTCCTTC.